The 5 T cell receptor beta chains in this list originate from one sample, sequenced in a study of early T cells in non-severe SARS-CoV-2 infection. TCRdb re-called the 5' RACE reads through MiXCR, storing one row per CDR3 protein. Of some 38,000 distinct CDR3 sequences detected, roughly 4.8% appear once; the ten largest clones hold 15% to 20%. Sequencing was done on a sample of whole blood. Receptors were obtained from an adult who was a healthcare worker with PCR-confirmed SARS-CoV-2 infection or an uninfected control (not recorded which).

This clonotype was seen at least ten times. CDR3 in DNA: TGCGCCAGCAGCAGGACAGGGGGCGACACCGGGGAGCTGTTTTTT. Protein: CASSRTGGDTGELFF. The chain recombines TRBV5-1 with TRBJ2-2; 11 bases match TRBD1. Trimming cost V 4 bases and J 3 bases; bases outside gene matches: 2. This CDR3 region has 15 residues. Germline lookup yields CDR1 SGHRS and CDR2 YFSETQ.

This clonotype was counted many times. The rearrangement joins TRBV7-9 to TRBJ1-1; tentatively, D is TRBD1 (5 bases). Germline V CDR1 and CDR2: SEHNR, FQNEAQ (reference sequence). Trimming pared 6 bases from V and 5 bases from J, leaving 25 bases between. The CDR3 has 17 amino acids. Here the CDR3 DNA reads TGTGCCAGCAGAACTTCCGACGGCATCCGGGACGTTACTGAAGCTTTCTTT. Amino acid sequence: CASRTSDGIRDVTEAFF.

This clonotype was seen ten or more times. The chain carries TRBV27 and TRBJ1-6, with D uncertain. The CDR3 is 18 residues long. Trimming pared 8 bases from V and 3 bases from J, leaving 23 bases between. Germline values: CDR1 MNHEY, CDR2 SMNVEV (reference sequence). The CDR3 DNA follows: TGTGCCAGCGGAACTCGGACCGTCCCGGTTGGCTATAATTCACCCCTCCACTTT. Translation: CASGTRTVPVGYNSPLHF.

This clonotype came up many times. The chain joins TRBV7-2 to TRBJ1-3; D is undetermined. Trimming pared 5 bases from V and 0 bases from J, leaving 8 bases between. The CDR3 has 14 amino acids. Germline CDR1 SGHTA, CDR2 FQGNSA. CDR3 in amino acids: CASSPDISGNTIYF. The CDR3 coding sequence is TGTGCCAGCAGCCCCGACATCTCTGGAAACACCATATATTTT.

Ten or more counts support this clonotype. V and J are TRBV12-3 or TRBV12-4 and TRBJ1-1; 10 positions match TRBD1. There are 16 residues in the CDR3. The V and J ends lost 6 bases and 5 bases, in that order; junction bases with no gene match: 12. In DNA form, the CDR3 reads TGTGCCAGCAGCGTACAGACAGGGGGCGTGGGTACTGAAGCTTTCTTT. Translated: CASSVQTGGVGTEAFF.